This TCR beta chain is from a study of PD-1 blockade in classical Hodgkin lymphoma. Using immunoSEQ multiplex PCR, the repertoire was profiled, and TCRdb retains in-frame clones only, with some absent. The sample lists approximately 44,000 clones, 55% to 70% occurring once. V was shortened by 7 bases and J by 1 base, with 13 bases between the two germline ends. This CDR3 has 14 residues. CDR1 LNHDA and CDR2 SQIVND come from the germline V gene (reference sequence). Specified time point: cycle 4 day 1 (C4D1), after 5 to 7 weeks of nivolumab. Each patient's relapse followed autologous stem cell transplantation, and brentuximab vedotin exposure varied.

The sequence came from a human donor with classical Hodgkin lymphoma. The material was peripheral blood mononuclear cells (PBMCs), obtained before the fourth cycle of nivolumab. The chain links TRBV19 to TRBJ1-1; no clear D gene. The CDR3 here is CASISGQSNTEAFF. The CDR3 bases are TGTGCCAGTATTTCCGGGCAGTCGAACACTGAAGCTTTCTTT.